The 31 T cell receptor beta chains listed next were all sequenced from one sample in a study of blood T cell repertoires in COVID-19. TCRdb's table, derived via immunoSEQ multiplex PCR, lists solely in-frame clones and lacks some. The data contain 250,000 or so clones, about 85% of them singletons. Material: peripheral blood. The receptors shown here come from a young man with active or convalescent COVID-19.

The chain couples TRBV5-1 to TRBJ1-1; D may be TRBD1 (6 bases). The germline gives CDR1 SGHRS, CDR2 YFSETQ. The V end was cut by 1 base, the J end by 5 bases, with 12 bases between. The CDR3 is made up of 14 amino acids. The CDR3 is CASSLLGGQTEAFF. The CDR3 DNA reads as TGCGCCAGCAGCTTGTTAGGCGGACAGACTGAAGCTTTCTTT.

The sample holds a few counts of this clone. V is TRBV7-2 and J is TRBJ1-4; tentative D call: TRBD1 (6 bases). This CDR3 has 15 residues. V lost 0 bases and J 8 bases, leaving 13 bases between the germline ends. The germline V gene encodes CDR1 SGHTA and CDR2 FQGNSA. The CDR3 spells CASSLAPGAQEKLFF. The CDR3 DNA reads as TGTGCCAGCAGCTTAGCGCCAGGGGCCCAAGAAAAACTGTTTTTT.

The V and J genes are TRBV14 and TRBJ2-2; 8 bases agree with TRBD2. Losses at the gene ends were 4 bases for V and 0 bases for J; bases not matched to a gene: 7. Germline V CDR1 and CDR2: SGHDN, FVKESK. CDR3 size: 17 residues. DNA for the CDR3: TGTGCCAGCAGCCCAACCAGCGGGAGACCGAACACCGGGGAGCTGTTTTTT. This translates into CASSPTSGRPNTGELFF.

The V gene is TRBV30, the J gene TRBJ2-7; D is ambiguous. Germline V CDR1 and CDR2: GTSNPN, SVGIG (reference sequence). This CDR3 is built from 13 residues. The ends were cut back, 3 bases at V and 1 base at J, with 10 bases in the middle. CDR3 nucleotide sequence: TGTGCCTGGAGGTTTCCCCCGTCCTACGAGCAGTACTTC. It encodes CAWRFPPSYEQYF.

The V and J genes are TRBV3-1 (or the pseudogene TRBV3-2) and TRBJ1-2; maybe TRBD1 (6 bases). V was pared by 3 bases and J by 4 bases, with 9 bases between. The germline CDR1 and CDR2 sequences are LGHDT and YNNKEL (reference sequence). This CDR3 is 13 amino acids long. CDR3 sequence reads: CASSHQGIYGYTF. DNA of the CDR3: TGTGCCAGCAGCCACCAGGGGATCTATGGCTACACCTTC.

The rearrangement joins TRBV19 to TRBJ1-2; D unresolved. The V gene lost 7 bases and the J gene lost 4 bases, with 16 bases spanning the gap. In germline, CDR1 is LNHDA, CDR2 SQIVND (reference sequence). CDR3 length: 14 amino acids. The CDR3 nucleotides read TGTGCCAGTACCCCTAGAGGAGGGTTCTATGGCTACACCTTC. Translating gives CASTPRGGFYGYTF.

The V call is TRBV5-4, the J call TRBJ2-3, with TRBD2 matching over 13 bases. Germline trimming cut 4 bases from V and 4 bases from J; bases unmatched to any gene: 9. The germline gives CDR1 SGHNT, CDR2 YYREEE (reference sequence). The CDR3 contains 17 residues. CDR3 amino acids: CASSNGLAGAYADTQYF. The DNA for the CDR3 is TGTGCCAGCAGCAATGGACTAGCGGGAGCTTACGCAGATACGCAGTATTTT. Supplemented by reference TRBV5-4 and TRBJ2-3, the full variable domain reads ETGVTQSPTHLIKTRGQQVTLRCSSQSGHNTVSWYQQALGQGPQFIFQYYREEENGRGNFPPRFSGLQFPNYSSELNVNALELDDSALYLCASSNGLAGAYADTQYFGPGTRLTVL.

This clone was recorded only once. This chain joins TRBV19 and TRBJ1-3; D remains ambiguous. CDR1 is LNHDA, CDR2 SQIVND, per germline (reference sequence). The CDR3 is 13 residues long. The V end lost 6 bases, the J end lost 4 bases, and 10 bases lay between the germline ends. The chain's CDR3 is CASSAESGNTIYF. Here the CDR3 DNA reads TGTGCCAGTAGCGCAGAATCGGGAAACACCATATATTTT.

The V gene is TRBV9, the J gene TRBJ2-7, with 9 bases identical to TRBD2. The CDR3 is 16 residues long. The V segment lost 0 bases and the J segment 3 bases; nucleotides outside the gene matches: 7. Germline V lookup: CDR1 SGDLS, CDR2 YYNGEE. The CDR3 sequence: CASSVVGGGAFYEQYF. CDR3 coding DNA: TGTGCCAGCAGCGTAGTCGGCGGGGGGGCATTCTACGAGCAGTACTTC.

The chain is built from TRBV4-1 and TRBJ1-4; a weak D match, TRBD1 (5 bases). Per the germline V gene, CDR1 is MGHRA and CDR2 is YSYEKL. V was clipped by 0 bases and J by 7 bases, with 15 bases between them. This CDR3 comprises 16 residues. The CDR3 here is CASSQDQGGGSEKLFF. Written as DNA, the CDR3 is TGCGCCAGCAGCCAAGATCAGGGAGGTGGTTCTGAAAAACTGTTTTTT.

The chain employs TRBV7-8 and TRBJ2-2; D perhaps matches TRBD1 (6 bases). V lost 3 bases and J 1 base, leaving 21 bases between the germline ends. The CDR3 sequence is 19 residues long. Per the germline V gene, CDR1 is SGHVS and CDR2 is FQNEAQ. This CDR3 is CASSFRNRVNFRNTGELFF. CDR3 DNA sequence: TGTGCCAGCAGCTTTAGGAACAGGGTCAATTTTAGGAACACCGGGGAGCTGTTTTTT.

This clone came up once. The chain is built from TRBV5-1 and TRBJ2-3; TRBD1 matches 7 bases. This CDR3 region has 17 residues. V gave up 4 bases and J gave up 2 bases; unmatched junction bases: 13. Per germline, CDR1 SGHRS and CDR2 YFSETQ. The CDR3 sequence is CASSPRPGQRITDTQYF. DNA of the CDR3: TGCGCCAGCAGCCCCCGACCGGGACAGAGAATCACAGATACGCAGTATTTT. Complete variable domain (other parts from reference TRBV5-1 and TRBJ2-3): KAGVTQTPRYLIKTRGQQVTLSCSPISGHRSVSWYQQTPGQGLQFLFEYFSETQRNKGNFPGRFSGRQFSNSRSEMNVSTLELGDSALYLCASSPRPGQRITDTQYFGPGTRLTVL.

This chain joins TRBV4-1 and TRBJ1-1; D may be TRBD1 (6 bases). This CDR3 contains 15 residues. CDR1 and CDR2 (germline): MGHRA, YSYEKL. Deletions cut 3 bases from V and 1 base from J, with 12 bases between. The CDR3 bases are TGCGCCAGCAGCCACGCCGGGGGGCCGAACACTGAAGCTTTCTTT. This codes for CASSHAGGPNTEAFF.

This chain links TRBV19 with TRBJ2-3; TRBD2 matches 12 bases. The germline V gene has CDR1 LNHDA and CDR2 SQIVND (reference sequence). V was clipped by 1 base and J by 0 bases; unmatched bases: 5. The length of the CDR3 is 18 residues. As DNA, the CDR3 is TGTGCCAGTAGTATAGGACTAGCGGGAGCGATTAGCACAGATACGCAGTATTTT. This translates into CASSIGLAGAISTDTQYF.

J is TRBJ2-1 and V is TRBV7-3, with 8 nucleotides matching TRBD2. This CDR3 is 17 amino acids long. Germline V gene sequence: CDR1 SGHTA, CDR2 FQGTGA. V was clipped by 6 bases and J by 6 bases; unmatched bases: 16. CDR3 loop: CASSRTGGNAVGNEQFF. The CDR3 coding sequence is TGTGCCAGCAGTCGAACGGGGGGGAACGCCGTGGGCAATGAGCAGTTCTTC.

This chain uses TRBV6-2 or TRBV6-3 with TRBJ1-2, with D tentatively TRBD1 (6 bases). The CDR3 spans 17 residues. Trimming removed 0 bases from V and 3 bases from J, with 17 bases in between. CDR1 is MNHEY and CDR2 is SVGEGT in the germline V gene. The CDR3 is CASSYSKVHSGDYGYTF. For the CDR3, the DNA is TGTGCCAGCAGTTACTCGAAGGTGCATTCAGGGGACTATGGCTACACCTTC.

The V gene is TRBV11-2, the J gene TRBJ2-7, with 7 bases identical to TRBD1. The V and J ends lost 6 bases and 0 bases, in that order; junction bases with no gene match: 8. CDR1 is SGHAT and CDR2 is FQNNGV in the germline V gene. CDR3 length: 15 amino acids. The CDR3 loop reads CASSTDRDSSYEQYF. The CDR3 DNA is TGTGCCAGCAGTACCGACAGGGATAGCTCCTACGAGCAGTACTTC.

V is TRBV19 and J is TRBJ2-5, with TRBD2 matching over 12 bases. CDR1 LNHDA and CDR2 SQIVND come from the germline V gene (reference sequence). V shed 3 bases and J 0 bases; nucleotides not matched to a gene: 2. The CDR3 runs to 16 residues. The CDR3 region has the DNA TGTGCCAGTAGTATCTGGACTAGCGGGGACCAAGAGACCCAGTACTTC. It translates to CASSIWTSGDQETQYF.

With respect to this clone: This specimen includes other DNA sequences encoding the same CDR3. This chain connects TRBV11-2 to TRBJ1-4, with 12 bases that match TRBD1. CDR1 SGHAT and CDR2 FQNNGV come from the germline V gene. J gave up 8 bases and V 5 bases, and 6 bases lay outside the gene matches. The CDR3 length is 15 residues. The DNA for the CDR3 is TGTGCCAGCAGCCTAGGGACAGGGGGCCGGGAAAAACTGTTTTTT. As protein: CASSLGTGGREKLFF.

In regard to this clone: Other DNA variants within this sample encode the same CDR3. V and J are TRBV12-3 or TRBV12-4 and TRBJ1-2; TRBD1 aligns across 7 bases. The V gene end was trimmed by 1 base and the J gene end by 7 bases; junction bases not matched to a gene: 3. The CDR3 sequence is 13 residues long. The CDR3 coding sequence is TGTGCCAGCAGTTTAGGACAGGGAAGTGGCTACACCTTC. Protein: CASSLGQGSGYTF.

V gene TRBV19 combines with J gene TRBJ1-1, with D tentatively TRBD1 (6 bases). V was clipped by 4 bases and J by 7 bases, with 16 bases between them. In germline, CDR1 is LNHDA, CDR2 SQIVND (reference sequence). CDR3 length equals 14 residues. The CDR3 loop reads CASSRRGAGDEAFF. CDR3 nucleotide sequence: TGTGCCAGTAGTAGGCGGGGGGCCGGAGATGAAGCTTTCTTT.

The DNA of the CDR3 is TGTGCCAGCAGCTCTGAGCCGGGACAGGTTAATGGCTACACCTTC. Translation: CASSSEPGQVNGYTF. The chain couples TRBV7-3 to TRBJ1-2; TRBD1 aligns across 8 bases. The CDR3 is made up of 15 amino acids. Germline loops: CDR1 SGHTA, CDR2 FQGTGA. J lost 6 bases, V lost 4 bases, and 10 bases had no gene match.

Note on this clone: The same CDR3 can be traced to other DNA sequences in this sample. The V and J genes are TRBV27 and TRBJ2-7; 8 nucleotides match TRBD1. Trimming cost V 3 bases and J 3 bases; bases outside gene matches: 4. Germline V gene sequence: CDR1 MNHEY, CDR2 SMNVEV (reference sequence). The CDR3 contains 14 residues. The CDR3 loop reads CASSLVQGVYEQYF. CDR3 DNA: TGTGCCAGCAGTTTGGTACAGGGGGTCTACGAGCAGTACTTC.

Here the CDR3 reads CASSLANRRDTQYF. In DNA form, the CDR3 reads TGCGCCAGCAGCTTGGCCAACCGGCGGGATACGCAGTATTTT. The chain combines TRBV5-1 with TRBJ2-3; D not certain. V lost 0 bases, J lost 6 bases, and 11 bases lay in between. Looked up from germline, CDR1 is SGHRS and CDR2 is YFSETQ. The CDR3 length is 14 residues.

The CDR3 spells CASSLEWTAGETQYF. In nucleotides, the CDR3 is TGCGCCAGCAGCTTGGAGTGGACGGCGGGAGAGACCCAGTACTTC. The V call is TRBV5-1, the J call TRBJ2-5; D may be TRBD2 (5 bases). Germline V CDR1 and CDR2: SGHRS, YFSETQ. V was pared by 0 bases and J by 4 bases, with 13 bases between. This CDR3 has 15 amino acids.

The CDR3 coding sequence is TGTGCCAGTAGTATCCCCCATCGGGATGAAAAACTGTTTTTT. The encoded protein is CASSIPHRDEKLFF. The gene calls are TRBV19 and TRBJ1-4; no firm D call. Germline V CDR1 and CDR2: LNHDA, SQIVND (reference sequence). The CDR3 runs 14 residues. Trimming left V 3 bases short and J 6 bases short, with 11 bases between.

This rearrangement joins TRBV5-1 to TRBJ1-4; D uncertain. Germline V gene lookup returns CDR1 SGHRS and CDR2 YFSETQ. The CDR3 consists of 16 residues. Trimming removed 4 bases from V and 3 bases from J, with 16 bases in between. The CDR3 sequence: CASSVGPEGANEKLFF. The CDR3 DNA sequence: TGCGCCAGCAGCGTCGGTCCGGAGGGAGCTAATGAAAAACTGTTTTTT. The full variable domain, completed using reference TRBV5-1 and TRBJ1-4, is KAGVTQTPRYLIKTRGQQVTLSCSPISGHRSVSWYQQTPGQGLQFLFEYFSETQRNKGNFPGRFSGRQFSNSRSEMNVSTLELGDSALYLCASSVGPEGANEKLFFGSGTQLSVL.

The chain links TRBV11-2 to TRBJ2-6; D may be TRBD2 (6 bases). The V and J ends lost 6 bases and 4 bases respectively, with 19 bases between them. The CDR3 is made up of 17 amino acids. CDR1 and CDR2 (germline): SGHAT, FQNNGV. CDR3 bases: TGTGCCAGCAGTCAAAGGGGCGCGGGGTCCGGGGCCAACGTCCTGACTTTC. It translates to CASSQRGAGSGANVLTF. Combining the CDR3 with reference TRBV11-2 and TRBJ2-6 gives the whole variable domain EAGVAQSPRYKIIEKRQSVAFWCNPISGHATLYWYQQILGQGPKLLIQFQNNGVVDDSQLPKDRFSAERLKGVDSTLKIQPAKLEDSAVYLCASSQRGAGSGANVLTFGAGSRLTVL.

This chain links TRBV20-1 with TRBJ2-6; 7 nucleotides match TRBD2. Germline CDR1 is DFQATT and CDR2 is SNEGSKA (reference sequence). This CDR3 has 16 amino acids. Losses at the gene ends were 3 bases for V and 4 bases for J; bases not matched to a gene: 9. Written as DNA, the CDR3 is TGCAGTGCTAGTGGGGTAATAGCGGGCGGGGCCAACGTCCTGACTTTC. It encodes CSASGVIAGGANVLTF.

The sample holds a few counts of this clone. V is TRBV7-9 and J is TRBJ2-7, with TRBD2 as a possible D gene (5 bases). Germline V CDR1 and CDR2: SEHNR, FQNEAQ (reference sequence). CDR3 length equals 12 residues. Trimming cost V 1 base and J 4 bases, with 5 bases left between them. As DNA, the CDR3 is TGTGCCAGCAGCTTAGAGCGGTACGAGCAGTACTTC. This translates into CASSLERYEQYF.

The chain joins TRBV24-1 to TRBJ2-5; D perhaps matches TRBD2 (6 bases). The CDR3 length is 17 residues. The germline V gene encodes CDR1 KGHDR and CDR2 SFDVKD. V was pared by 11 bases and J by 6 bases, with 30 bases between. This CDR3 is CASALSGAEGVEKTQYF. The CDR3 region has the DNA TGTGCCAGTGCACTCTCGGGAGCGGAAGGGGTTGAAAAGACCCAGTACTTC.